A single sample gave rise to the 3 T cell receptor beta chains below, sequenced in a study of cytomegalovirus exposure and HLA in healthy donors (dated by TCRdb to about 2017). The library came from the immunoSEQ multiplex PCR assay. A mixture of 60 forward primers for TCR Vbeta segments and 13 reverse primers for TCR Jbeta segments was used in the multiplex PCR. Imported from immuneACCESS, the table was reduced by TCRdb to in-frame sequences with V and J called. These copies leave out some clones; in studies compared against another copy, an unresolved V gene accounts for under half, and the cause of the remainder is not known. The sample data list about 250,000 clones, and about nine tenths of these were observed just once. The top ten constitute about 1.8% of the sample. The sequenced sample was PBMCs. These receptors originate from a girl aged 2-10 years in good health and CMV-seronegative.

V is TRBV10-3 and J is TRBJ2-1; 9 nucleotides agree with TRBD2. The CDR3 has 14 amino acids. The V gene end was trimmed by 10 bases and the J gene end by 7 bases; junction bases not matched to a gene: 11. Looked up from germline, CDR1 is ENHRY and CDR2 is SYGVKD. For the CDR3, the DNA is TGTGCCACCGAAGCGGGAGGTGGAGGGAATGAGCAGTTCTTC. This encodes CATEAGGGGNEQFF.

This clone was seen once. The chain joins TRBV4-1 to TRBJ1-3; 11 bases fit TRBD1. The CDR3 totals 16 residues. Germline V gene sequence: CDR1 MGHRA, CDR2 YSYEKL. The junction had 3 bases not matched to a gene; V was cut back by 3 bases and J by 2 bases. The CDR3 coding sequence is TGCGCCAGCAGCCATGAGGACAGGGGGCCTGGAAACACCATATATTTT. It translates to CASSHEDRGPGNTIYF.

The rearrangement uses TRBV29-1 and TRBJ2-3, with D unresolved. This CDR3 is 11 amino acids long. Germline lookup yields CDR1 SQVTM and CDR2 ANQGSEA. Trimming left V 6 bases short and J 7 bases short, with 11 bases between. CDR3 sequence: CSVDAANTQYF. The CDR3 coding sequence is TGCAGCGTCGACGCGGCCAATACGCAGTATTTT.